This TCR beta chain was identified in a study of CD8+CD57+ T cells in acquired aplastic anemia listed by TCRdb under 2018. Background for the entire study: Extracted DNA from sorted CD4+ and CD8+ cells averaged approximately 3 ug, ranging from roughly 0.2 to 30 ug. A CD8+CD57+ expansion meant a frequency higher than the mean frequency seen in healthy subjects.

V drops 3 bases and J drops 2 bases, leaving 14 bases in between. Taken from the germline V gene (reference sequence), the CDR1 and CDR2 loops are DFQATT and SNEGSKA. Reading from cysteine to phenylalanine, the CDR3 counts 14 amino acids. The sequence is cut down to CDR3 DNA, 42 bases in frame from base 1. What the authors observed across the whole study: Around 31 CD8+ CDR3 sequences were shared between patients and controls but appeared highly expressed in patients and within their immunodominant clones. Patients and healthy controls showed no significant difference in CD8+ Simpson's diversity (P=0.060).

Flow cytometry had shown CD8+CD57+ cell expansion in the patients selected for sequencing. Severe acquired aplastic anemia was diagnosed in all patients according to International Study of Aplastic Anemia and Agranulocytosis and Camitta criteria. At the time blood was sampled, none of the patients had received any therapy. The study deep-sequenced TCR repertoires of sorted CD4+ and CD8+ blood T cells from severe aplastic anemia patients and healthy subjects. Patients were enrolled under clinicaltrials.gov protocols 00001620, 01623167, 00001397, 00071045, 00081523 and 00961064 in the USA. Ficoll-Paque density gradient centrifugation was used to isolate peripheral blood mononuclear cells. Before DNA extraction, CD4+ and CD8+ T cells were sorted by FACS or by magnetic beads. Genomic DNA served as template for TCR beta VDJ combination and CDR3 sequence profiling. An Illumina HiSeq 2000 was used for TCR repertoire sequencing. The published analysis was carried out like this. TRBV/TRBJ rearrangement plots, CDR3 size and DJ length profiles, and Simpson's diversity index were used to evaluate the repertoires. The most abundant DNA sequence in the deep sequencing data was defined as the immunodominant clone. CDR3 amino acid sequences were screened for sharing across subjects and compared with published repertoires and the VDJdb database. TCRdb passed the public sequencing reads through fastp at Q25 and MiXCR, retaining productive beta sequences. One record per CDR3 amino acid sequence lists the most common genes and DNA. TCRdb assigned the V and J calls; the authors' analysis was not used. In this sample the table shows 80,000 or so distinct CDR3 sequences, around 70% of which occur a single time. The ten largest clones add up to about four fifths of the sample.

Note on this clonotype: Its target antigen remains unknown. No qualities accompany the bases; no much larger clone lies one base away.

The chain was built from TRBV20-1 and TRBJ2-7, and the D gene may be TRBD1, 6 bases matching. The sample was sorted CD4+, CD8+, or CD8+CD57+ T cells (not recorded which) from PBMCs. This receptor was identified in a human donor with aplastic anemia. The sequenced DNA is TGCAGTGCTAGTGGGAACAGGGACACCTACGAGCAGTACTTC. The translation is CSASGNRDTYEQYF.